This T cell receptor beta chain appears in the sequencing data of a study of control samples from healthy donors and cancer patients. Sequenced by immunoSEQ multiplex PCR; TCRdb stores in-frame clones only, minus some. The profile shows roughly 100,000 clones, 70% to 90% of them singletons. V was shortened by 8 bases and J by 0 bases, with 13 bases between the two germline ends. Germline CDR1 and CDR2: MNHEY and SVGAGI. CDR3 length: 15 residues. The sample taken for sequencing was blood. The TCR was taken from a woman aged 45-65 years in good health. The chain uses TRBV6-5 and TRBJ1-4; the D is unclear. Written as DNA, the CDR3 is TGTGCCAGCCTCGGCGGCGTTGCAACTAATGAAAAACTGTTTTTT. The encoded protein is CASLGGVATNEKLFF.